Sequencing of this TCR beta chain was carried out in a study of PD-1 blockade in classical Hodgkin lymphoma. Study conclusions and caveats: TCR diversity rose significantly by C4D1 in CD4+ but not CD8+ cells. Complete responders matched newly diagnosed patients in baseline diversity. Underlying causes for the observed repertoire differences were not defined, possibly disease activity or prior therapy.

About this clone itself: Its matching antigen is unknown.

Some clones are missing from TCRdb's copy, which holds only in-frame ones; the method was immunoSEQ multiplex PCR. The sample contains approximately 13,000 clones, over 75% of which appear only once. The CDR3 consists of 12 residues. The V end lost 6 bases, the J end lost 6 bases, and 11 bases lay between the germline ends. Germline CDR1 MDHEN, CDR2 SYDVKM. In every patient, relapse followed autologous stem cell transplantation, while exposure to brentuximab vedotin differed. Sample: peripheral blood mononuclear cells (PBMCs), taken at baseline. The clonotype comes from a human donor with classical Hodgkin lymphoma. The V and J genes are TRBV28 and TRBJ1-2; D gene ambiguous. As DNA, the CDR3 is TGTGCCAGCAGCCGCTGGGAGGATGGCTACACCTTC. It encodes CASSRWEDGYTF.